The following is a T cell receptor beta chain sequence with its context. This clonotype showed up just once. Its recognized antigen is unknown. Germline and junction disagree at one end, which may indicate a read error. The donors were 40 or so Caucasian individuals from Russia, aged roughly 6 to 100 years, who were systemically healthy. Each donor gave around 9.5 milliliters of peripheral blood, collected into EDTA-treated Vacutainer tubes. PBMCs were isolated by Ficoll-Paque density-gradient centrifugation, with at least 7 million obtained per sample. Total RNA was extracted from PBMCs with Trizol reagent, with at least 5 micrograms obtained per sample. The percentages of naive CD45RAhigh/CD27high T cells were determined by flow cytometry on a PBMC aliquot from every donor. Libraries came from 5' RACE. The data were produced on an Illumina HiSeq 2500. A second roughly 6 to 12 cycle PCR used a sample-barcoded 5' primer and a J-beta primer mix. A template-switch 5' adaptor carrying 12 random nucleotides introduced a unique molecular identifier onto each TCR beta cDNA molecule. At least 2.5 million CDR3-containing paired-end reads were obtained from each sample. The Mint cDNA synthesis kit, primed by a TRBC-specific oligonucleotide, was used to synthesize first-strand cDNA from all RNA. After uracil-DNA glycosylase treatment, a first 18-cycle PCR used universal primers M1SS and BC2_uni_R on all cDNA. The original pipeline was this. For normalization, 1 million high-quality reads, each with a distinct molecular identifier, were randomly selected from each sample. Reads sharing molecular identifiers were discarded rather than binned into consensus sequences. MiTCR, run with a Q25 quality threshold and the strictest error-elimination algorithm, handled CDR3 identification, clonotype clustering and error correction. Lower-bound total TCR beta diversity was estimated with a nonparametric unseen species model using Euler transformation. The public sequencing data were trimmed at Q25 with fastp and processed into clonotypes with MiXCR by TCRdb, which kept only in-frame beta chains. Rows are combined by CDR3 protein, so each entry shows the most common genes and DNA. Here the V and J calls rest on TCRdb's processing, not on the authors' analysis. The table for this sample lists 630,000 or so distinct CDR3 sequences; roughly 30% of them were counted only once. Approximately 15% of the sample rests with the top ten.

The data were taken from a study of blood T cells in healthy people across ages (dated by TCRdb to between 2014 and 2017). Study-level background: In model experiments, roughly one uniquely barcoded TCR beta cDNA molecule per two T cells was captured by template switching. Age-related changes in TCR beta repertoire diversity were measured in the study by deep sequencing normalized with unique cDNA molecular identifiers. Donors were grouped into four age groups: young (average about 15 years), middle-aged (39), aged (around 66) and long-lived (just over 80). To avoid experimental bias, donors of different ages were spread randomly across the sequencing lanes. Two additional independent replicas of 1 million unique cDNA reads from the same blood draw were analyzed for two donors (one aged 18 to 30 and one aged 80 or older).

CDR1 and CDR2 are read off the germline V gene as MGHDK and SYGVNS. The cysteine opens and the phenylalanine closes a CDR3 of 15 amino acids. Only the CDR3 DNA is retained, 45 bases long and in frame from the first base. What the research found in general, with its limitations: There was a strong correlation between observed TCR beta diversity and the percentage of naive T cells measured by flow cytometry. Estimates of total diversity based on one million sequenced T cells were considered lower bounds and underestimates. As age increased, observed TCR beta diversity per million T cells dropped in a roughly linear way, and a significant reduction was already evident by age 40. Bulk unsorted PBMC profiling prevented conclusive comparison of naive and antigen-experienced compartments. Donor CMV infection status was unknown, potentially confounding age-related changes in expanded clonotypes. Compared with the aged group, the long-lived group had more naive CD4+ T cells, fewer expanded clones and increased TCR diversity, a pattern suggesting age selection.

The chain is encoded by TRBV25-1 joined to TRBJ2-2, and the D gene may be TRBD2, 7 bases matching. This TCR came from a woman aged 80 or over in good health. The sample taken for sequencing was blood. The nucleotide sequence reads TGTGCCAGCAGTGAATATGGGGGGGGCACCGGGGAGCGGTTTTTT. The resulting protein is CASSEYGGGTGERFF.